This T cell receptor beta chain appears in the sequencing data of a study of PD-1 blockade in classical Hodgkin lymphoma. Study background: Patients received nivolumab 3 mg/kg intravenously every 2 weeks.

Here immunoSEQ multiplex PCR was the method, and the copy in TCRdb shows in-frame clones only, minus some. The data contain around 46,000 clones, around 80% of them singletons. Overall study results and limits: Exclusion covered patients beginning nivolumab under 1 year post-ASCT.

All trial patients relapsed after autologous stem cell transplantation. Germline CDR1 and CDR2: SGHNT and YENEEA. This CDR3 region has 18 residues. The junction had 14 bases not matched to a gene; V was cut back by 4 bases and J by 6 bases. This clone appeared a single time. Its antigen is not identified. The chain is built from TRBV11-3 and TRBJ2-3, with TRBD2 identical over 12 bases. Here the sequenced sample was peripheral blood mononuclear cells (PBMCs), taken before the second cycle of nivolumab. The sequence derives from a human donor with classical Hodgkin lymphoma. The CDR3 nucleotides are TGTGCCAGCAGCTCCAAAAGGACTAGCGGGGTTTTTCTGGATACGCAGTATTTT. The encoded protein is CASSSKRTSGVFLDTQYF. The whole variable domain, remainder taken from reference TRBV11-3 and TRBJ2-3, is EAGVVQSPRYKIIEKKQPVAFWCNPISGHNTLYWYLQNLGQGPELLIRYENEEAVDDSQLPKDRFSAERLKGVDSTLKIQPAELGDSAVYLCASSSKRTSGVFLDTQYFGPGTRLTVL.